These 3 T cell receptor beta chains originate from one sample sequenced in a study of shared clonotypes between healthy human individuals. Libraries were prepared by immunoSEQ multiplex PCR; TCRdb keeps only in-frame clonotypes and omits some of them. In the table there are roughly 2 million clones, about 94% of which are singletons. Naivety among CD8 cells was defined by CD45RO negativity and positive CCR7 selection, thereby excluding terminally differentiated effector memory CD45RA+ cells. Source material: naive CD8+ T cells sorted from blood. The receptors shown here come from a man aged 18 to 29 in good health.

This clone was observed once. The CDR3 region is CASRIGGSNSPLHF. Here the CDR3 DNA reads TGTGCCAGCAGGATAGGGGGCTCAAATTCACCCCTCCACTTT. The V and J genes are TRBV27 and TRBJ1-6; TRBD1 agrees at 7 bases. V lost 6 bases, J lost 7 bases, and 6 bases stayed unmatched. Germline V gene sequence: CDR1 MNHEY, CDR2 SMNVEV (reference sequence). This CDR3 comprises 14 residues.

This clone was counted a single time. The J gene is TRBJ2-2, the V gene TRBV5-1, with D perhaps being TRBD1 or TRBD2 (6 bases each). CDR1 is SGHRS, CDR2 YFSETQ, per germline. The CDR3 contains 14 residues. The ends were cut back, 7 bases at V and 1 base at J, with 11 bases in the middle. CDR3 in amino acids: CASLRGENTGELFF. The CDR3 nucleotides are TGCGCCAGCTTAAGGGGGGAGAACACCGGGGAGCTGTTTTTT.

V and J are TRBV5-1 and TRBJ2-3, with 11 nucleotides matching TRBD2. The junction had 7 bases not matched to a gene; V was cut back by 4 bases and J by 3 bases. CDR3 length: 16 residues. The germline V gene has CDR1 SGHRS and CDR2 YFSETQ. The CDR3 loop reads CASSLSGGAGTDTQYF. CDR3 coding DNA: TGCGCCAGCAGCCTTAGCGGGGGGGCCGGGACAGATACGCAGTATTTT.